The TCR beta chain under discussion was sequenced for a study of T-cell reconstitution after alpha-beta-depleted transplantation in children (dated by TCRdb to the mid-2010s). Regarding the study in general: Using TCR repertoire profiling, the study followed T-cell immune reconstitution in a quantitative way in children after TCRalphabeta/CD19-depleted allogeneic hematopoietic cell transplantation.

Library preparation used PCR. TCRdb shows the sequencer as Illumina HiSeq 2500. To normalize quantification of the TCRbeta repertoire, the TCR libraries were built with molecular barcoding that relied on unique molecular identifiers. TCRdb reprocessed the public reads (quality trimming at Q25 with fastp, clone calling with MiXCR) and kept in-frame beta chains. A single entry per CDR3 protein holds the most common genes and DNA from its merged rows. In all, the sample holds about 500,000 distinct CDR3 sequences, and roughly 33% of those were seen once. The biggest ten clones account for 2% to 3% of the sample. Trimming takes 4 bases from V and 3 bases from J, and the germline ends sit 8 bases apart. CDR1 and CDR2, looked up from the germline V gene, are MDHEN and SYDVKM. Including the terminal cysteine and phenylalanine, the CDR3 comprises 13 residues. Of all the DNA, just the CDR3 is kept, 39 bases in frame from base 1.

Note on this clonotype: Its antigen specificity is not known. One base away there is no much larger clone; base qualities are not given.

The sequencing used PBMCs from the stem cell graft donor, collected from the stem cell graft. The source of this sequence is a human donor who donated a stem cell graft to a child with aplastic anemia. The sequence links TRBV28 to TRBJ2-3; the D gene cannot be resolved reliably. Here is the DNA: TGTGCCAGCAGTTCCCGGGTGACAGATACGCAGTATTTT. It codes for CASSSRVTDTQYF.